This T cell receptor beta chain was recorded in a study of beta chain features in type 1 diabetes. Looking at the study overall: Patients looked much like healthy donors when it came to age, gender and cell yields. About 110 million sorted cells were examined across all samples. Points from the study as a whole: Insertions at VDJ junctions were less frequent in type 1 diabetes patients. These patients also deleted more nucleotides at the same junctions. Shorter TCRB CDR3s, moderately but significantly so, were found in Type 1 diabetes patients in all four CD4+ subsets.

Germline values: CDR1 ENHRY, CDR2 SYGVKD. V gave up 6 bases and J gave up 8 bases, with 10 bases separating them. The CDR3 spans 11 residues. Only a few counts were recorded for this clone. Its antigen is currently unknown. The sequenced template was cDNA made from the entire isolated RNA. The repertoire was sequenced with immunoSEQ multiplex PCR; TCRdb's copy has only in-frame clones and lacks some. This sample carries 250,000 to 400,000 clones, 11% to 15% of them seen once, and the ten largest clones take approximately 6.7%. The chain has TRBV10-3 and TRBJ1-1; D may be TRBD1 (5 bases). Sequenced sample: central memory CD4+ T cells from blood. The sequence derives from a young man in good health. The CDR3 sequence: CAIREDREAFF. The CDR3 DNA is TGTGCCATCAGGGAAGACAGAGAAGCTTTCTTT.